Listed below are T cell receptor beta chains from one sample, sequenced in a study of patients and donors after allogeneic stem cell transplantation. TCRdb fed the RT-PCR reads into MiXCR, producing one record per CDR3 protein. The sample consists of some 960,000 distinct CDR3 sequences, 18% of them appearing once. The material sequenced was blood, either unsorted or a sorted T cell fraction (not recorded which). These receptor sequences come from a human donor who was either an allogeneic HSCT recipient or a stem cell or donor lymphocyte infusion donor (not recorded which). It is not recorded whose cells these are; they may come from a transplant donor. Both conserved end residues are part of each CDR3. A D gene is named only where the DNA matches it firmly. Size is stated for part of the rows, as once, few or many counts, or as a class when the clone is expanded.

clone_size: -; d_call: -; j_call: TRBJ2-2; v_call: TRBV5-8; cdr3_nt: TGTGCCAGCAGCTTGGTCCCGGGACTTCCGAACACCGGGGAGCTGTTTTTT; cdr3_aa: CASSLVPGLPNTGELFF
clone_size: -; d_call: TRBD1; j_call: TRBJ2-7; v_call: TRBV6-2/TRBV6-3; cdr3_nt: TGTGCCAGTAGGGACAGGGCGATCTACGAGCAGTACTTC; cdr3_aa: CASRDRAIYEQYF
clone_size: -; d_call: -; j_call: TRBJ1-2; v_call: TRBV3-1; cdr3_nt: TGTGCCAGCAGCCAAGATACTGGGTCCTATGGCTACACCTTC; cdr3_aa: CASSQDTGSYGYTF
clone_size: many; d_call: -; j_call: TRBJ2-3; v_call: TRBV4-2; cdr3_nt: TGTGCCAGCAGCCAAGTCGACAGGAGCACAGATACGCAGTATTTT; cdr3_aa: CASSQVDRSTDTQYF
clone_size: few; d_call: TRBD2; j_call: TRBJ2-1; v_call: TRBV7-3; cdr3_nt: TGTGCCAGCAGCTCCCCCGGGACTAGGGAAAATGAGCAGTTCTTC; cdr3_aa: CASSSPGTRENEQFF
clone_size: -; d_call: -; j_call: TRBJ1-4; v_call: TRBV4-2; cdr3_nt: TGTGCCAGCAGCCAAGATGGGACAACAACTAATGAAAAACTGTTTTTT; cdr3_aa: CASSQDGTTTNEKLFF
clone_size: -; d_call: -; j_call: TRBJ1-2; v_call: TRBV25-1; cdr3_nt: TGTGCCAGCAGTATAGGATTTGCGAACTATGGCTACACCTTC; cdr3_aa: CASSIGFANYGYTF
clone_size: few; d_call: -; j_call: TRBJ1-2; v_call: TRBV5-1; cdr3_nt: TGCGCCAGCAGCCTTACTATCCAGGGCATTAACTATGGCTACACCTTC; cdr3_aa: CASSLTIQGINYGYTF
clone_size: -; d_call: -; j_call: TRBJ2-3; v_call: TRBV5-6; cdr3_nt: TGTGCCAGCACCACGACGGGATCTCCAGATACGCAGTATTTT; cdr3_aa: CASTTTGSPDTQYF
clone_size: -; d_call: -; j_call: TRBJ2-5; v_call: TRBV5-1; cdr3_nt: TGCGCCAGCAGACAAGGTAGTGGGGCCATGGGAGAGACCCAGTACTTC; cdr3_aa: CASRQGSGAMGETQYF
clone_size: -; d_call: -; j_call: TRBJ1-5; v_call: TRBV18; cdr3_nt: TGTGCCAGCTCACCACCCGGGGGCCCGGGGGAAGATAGCAATCAGCCCCAGCATTTT; cdr3_aa: CASSPPGGPGEDSNQPQHF
clone_size: few; d_call: TRBD2; j_call: TRBJ2-7; v_call: TRBV6-5; cdr3_nt: TGTGCCAGCAGTTACCTCCTTGCCAGCGGGAGTAACGAGCAGTACTTC; cdr3_aa: CASSYLLASGSNEQYF
clone_size: few; d_call: -; j_call: TRBJ2-7; v_call: TRBV29-1; cdr3_nt: TGCAGCGTTGAAGGGGCCTTCTACGAGCAGTACTTC; cdr3_aa: CSVEGAFYEQYF
clone_size: few; d_call: -; j_call: TRBJ2-5; v_call: TRBV29-1; cdr3_nt: TGCAGCGTTGCCACATTGGAGACCCAGTACTTC; cdr3_aa: CSVATLETQYF
clone_size: few; d_call: TRBD2; j_call: TRBJ2-7; v_call: TRBV7-9; cdr3_nt: TGTGCCAGCAGCCCATTAGCGGGAGCCTTCTACGAGCAGTACTTC; cdr3_aa: CASSPLAGAFYEQYF